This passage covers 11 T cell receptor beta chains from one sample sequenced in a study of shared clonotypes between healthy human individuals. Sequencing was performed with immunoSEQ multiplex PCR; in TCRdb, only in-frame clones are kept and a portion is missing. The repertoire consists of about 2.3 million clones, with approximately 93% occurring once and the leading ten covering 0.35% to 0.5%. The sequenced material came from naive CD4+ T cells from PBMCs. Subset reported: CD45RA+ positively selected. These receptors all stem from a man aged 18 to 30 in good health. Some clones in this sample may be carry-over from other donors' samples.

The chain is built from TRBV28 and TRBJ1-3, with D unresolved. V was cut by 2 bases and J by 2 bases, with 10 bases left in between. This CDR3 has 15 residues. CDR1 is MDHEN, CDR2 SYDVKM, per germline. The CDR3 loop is CASSLRGRAGNTIYF. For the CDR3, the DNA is TGTGCCAGCAGTTTAAGAGGCAGAGCTGGAAACACCATATATTTT.

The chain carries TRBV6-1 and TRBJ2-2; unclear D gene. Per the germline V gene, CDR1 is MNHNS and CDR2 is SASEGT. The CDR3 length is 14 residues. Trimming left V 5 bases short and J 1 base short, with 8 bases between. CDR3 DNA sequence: TGTGCCAGCAGTACTACAGTGAACACCGGGGAGCTGTTTTTT. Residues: CASSTTVNTGELFF.

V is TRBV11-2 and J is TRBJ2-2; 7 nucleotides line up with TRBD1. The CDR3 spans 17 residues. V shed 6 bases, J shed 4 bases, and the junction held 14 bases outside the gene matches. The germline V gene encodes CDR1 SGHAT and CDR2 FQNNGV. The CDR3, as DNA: TGTGCCAGCAGTTCTCCTCACGGGACAGCGATCACCGGGGAGCTGTTTTTT. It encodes CASSSPHGTAITGELFF.

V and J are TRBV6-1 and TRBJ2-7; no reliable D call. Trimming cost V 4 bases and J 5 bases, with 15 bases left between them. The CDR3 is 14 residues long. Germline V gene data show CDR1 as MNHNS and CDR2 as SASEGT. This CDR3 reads CASSVQETSDEQYF. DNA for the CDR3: TGTGCCAGCAGTGTTCAGGAAACCTCGGACGAGCAGTACTTC.

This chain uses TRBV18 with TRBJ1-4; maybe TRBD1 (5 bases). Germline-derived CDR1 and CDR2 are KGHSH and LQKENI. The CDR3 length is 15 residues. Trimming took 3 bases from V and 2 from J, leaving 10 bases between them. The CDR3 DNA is TGTGCCAGCTCACCCCAGGGTTTGACTAATGAAAAACTGTTTTTT. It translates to CASSPQGLTNEKLFF.

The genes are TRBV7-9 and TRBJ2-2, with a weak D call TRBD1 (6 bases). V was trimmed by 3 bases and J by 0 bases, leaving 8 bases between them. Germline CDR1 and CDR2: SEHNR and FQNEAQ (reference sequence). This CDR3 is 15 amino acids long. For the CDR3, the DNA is TGTGCCAGCAGCTTCACAGGGCCGAACACCGGGGAGCTGTTTTTT. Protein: CASSFTGPNTGELFF.

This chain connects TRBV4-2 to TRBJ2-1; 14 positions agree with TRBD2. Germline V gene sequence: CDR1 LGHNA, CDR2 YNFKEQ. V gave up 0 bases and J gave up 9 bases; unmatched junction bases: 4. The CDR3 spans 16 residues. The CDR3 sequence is CASSQETSGRGREQFF. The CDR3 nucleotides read TGTGCCAGCAGCCAAGAGACTAGCGGGAGGGGGCGTGAGCAGTTCTTC.

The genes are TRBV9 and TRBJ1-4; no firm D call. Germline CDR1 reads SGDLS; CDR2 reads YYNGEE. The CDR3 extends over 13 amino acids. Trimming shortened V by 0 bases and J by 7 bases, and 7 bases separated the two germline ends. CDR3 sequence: CASSVGSGEKLFF. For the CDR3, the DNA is TGTGCCAGCAGCGTAGGTTCGGGTGAAAAACTGTTTTTT. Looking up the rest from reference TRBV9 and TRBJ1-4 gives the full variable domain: DSGVTQTPKHLITATGQRVTLRCSPRSGDLSVYWYQQSLDQGLQFLIQYYNGEERAKGNILERFSAQQFPDLHSELNLSSLELGDSALYFCASSVGSGEKLFFGSGTQLSVL.

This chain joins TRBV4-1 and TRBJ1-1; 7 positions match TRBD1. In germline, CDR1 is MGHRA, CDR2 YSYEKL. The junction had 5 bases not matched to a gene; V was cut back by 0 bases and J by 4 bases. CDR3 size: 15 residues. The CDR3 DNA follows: TGCGCCAGCAGCCAAGATTATCGGACAGGCACTGAAGCTTTCTTT. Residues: CASSQDYRTGTEAFF.

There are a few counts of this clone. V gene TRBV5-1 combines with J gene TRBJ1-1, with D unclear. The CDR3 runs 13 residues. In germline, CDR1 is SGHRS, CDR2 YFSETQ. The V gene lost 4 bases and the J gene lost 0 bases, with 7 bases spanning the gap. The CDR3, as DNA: TGCGCCAGCAGCGGACTCATGAACACTGAAGCTTTCTTT. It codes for CASSGLMNTEAFF.

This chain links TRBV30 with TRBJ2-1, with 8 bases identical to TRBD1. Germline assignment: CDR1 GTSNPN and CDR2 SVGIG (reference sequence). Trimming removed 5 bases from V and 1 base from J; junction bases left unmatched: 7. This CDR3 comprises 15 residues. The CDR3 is CAWDETGGSYNEQFF. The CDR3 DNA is TGTGCCTGGGACGAAACAGGGGGGTCCTACAATGAGCAGTTCTTC.